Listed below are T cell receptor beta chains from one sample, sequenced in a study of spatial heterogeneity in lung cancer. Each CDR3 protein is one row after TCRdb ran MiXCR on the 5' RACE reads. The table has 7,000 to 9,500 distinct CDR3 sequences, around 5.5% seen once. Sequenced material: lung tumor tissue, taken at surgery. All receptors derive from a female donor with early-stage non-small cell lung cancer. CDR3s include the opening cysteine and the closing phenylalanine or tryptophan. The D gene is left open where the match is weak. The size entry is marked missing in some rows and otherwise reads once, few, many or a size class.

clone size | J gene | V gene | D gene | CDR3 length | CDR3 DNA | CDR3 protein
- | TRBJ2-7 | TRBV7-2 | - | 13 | TGTGCCAGCAGCTTGGGGCCGGGGGACGAGCAGTACTTC | CASSLGPGDEQYF
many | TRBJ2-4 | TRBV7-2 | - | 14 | TGTGCCAGCAGCTCAACAGGAAGGGGTAACATTCAGTACTTC | CASSSTGRGNIQYF
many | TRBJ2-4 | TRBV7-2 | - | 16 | TGTGCCAGCAGCTTAGACAGACCTCTAGCCAAAAACATTCAGTACTTC | CASSLDRPLAKNIQYF
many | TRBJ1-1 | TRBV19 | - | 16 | TGTGCCAGTAGTATATCGGCGGCGAGAACGAACACTGAAGCTTTCTTT | CASSISAARTNTEAFF
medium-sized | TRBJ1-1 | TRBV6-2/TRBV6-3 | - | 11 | TGTGCCAGCAGTTACCAGAAGAAAACTTTCTTT | CASSYQKKTFF
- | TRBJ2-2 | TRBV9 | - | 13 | TGTGCCAGCAGCCCACTGGGGGCCGGGGAGCTGTTTTTT | CASSPLGAGELFF
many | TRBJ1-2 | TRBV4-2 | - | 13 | TGTGCCAGCAGCCAAGAGCAGTACTATGGCTACACCTTC | CASSQEQYYGYTF
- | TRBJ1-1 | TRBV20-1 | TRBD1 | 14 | TGCAGTGCGGATGGACAGGGAGTGAACACTGAAGCTTTCTTT | CSADGQGVNTEAFF
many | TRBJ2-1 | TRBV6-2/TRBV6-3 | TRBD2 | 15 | TGTGCCAGCAGTTTAGCGGGAACTACAGGGAATGAGCAGTTCTTC | CASSLAGTTGNEQFF
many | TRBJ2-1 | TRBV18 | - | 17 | TGTGCCAGCTCACCACGCCCGACAAGGCGTCAGGAGAATGAGCAGTTCTTC | CASSPRPTRRQENEQFF
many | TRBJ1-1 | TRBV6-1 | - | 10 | TGTGCCAGCAGTCCACCTAGGGCTTTCTTT | CASSPPRAFF
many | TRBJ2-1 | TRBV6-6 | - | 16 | TGTGCCAGCAGTTACTCAAGACTGGACAACCGCGGTGAGCAGTTCTTC | CASSYSRLDNRGEQFF
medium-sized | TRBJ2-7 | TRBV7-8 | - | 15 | TGTGCCAGCAGCTTAGCGCGGACAGAAACCTACGAGCAGTACTTC | CASSLARTETYEQYF